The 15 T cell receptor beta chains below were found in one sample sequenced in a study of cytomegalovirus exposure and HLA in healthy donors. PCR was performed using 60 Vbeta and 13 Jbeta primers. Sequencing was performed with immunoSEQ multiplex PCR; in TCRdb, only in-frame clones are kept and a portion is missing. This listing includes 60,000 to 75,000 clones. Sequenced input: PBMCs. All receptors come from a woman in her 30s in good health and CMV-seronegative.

The CDR3: CASSLTMGGQGDGYTF. In DNA, the CDR3 is TGTGCCAGCAGTTTAACTATGGGGGGACAGGGTGATGGCTACACCTTC. The V and J genes are TRBV27 and TRBJ1-2, with TRBD1 identical over 9 bases. With V trimmed by 2 bases and J by 6 bases, 10 bases remained unmatched. Germline CDR1 MNHEY, CDR2 SMNVEV (reference sequence). This CDR3 spans 16 amino acids.

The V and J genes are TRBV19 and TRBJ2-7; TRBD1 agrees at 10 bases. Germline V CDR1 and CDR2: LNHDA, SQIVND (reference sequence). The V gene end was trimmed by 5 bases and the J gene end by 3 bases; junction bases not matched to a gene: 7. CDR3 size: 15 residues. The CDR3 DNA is TGTGCCAGTAGTTTCCGGGGACAGGGGAGCTACGAGCAGTACTTC. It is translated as CASSFRGQGSYEQYF.

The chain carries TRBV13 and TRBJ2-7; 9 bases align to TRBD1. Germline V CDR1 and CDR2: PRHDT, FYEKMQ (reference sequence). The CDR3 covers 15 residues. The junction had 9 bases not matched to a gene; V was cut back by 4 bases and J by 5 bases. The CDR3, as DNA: TGTGCCAGCAGCTCCCTAGGGACAGGGTTCGACGAGCAGTACTTC. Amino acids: CASSSLGTGFDEQYF.

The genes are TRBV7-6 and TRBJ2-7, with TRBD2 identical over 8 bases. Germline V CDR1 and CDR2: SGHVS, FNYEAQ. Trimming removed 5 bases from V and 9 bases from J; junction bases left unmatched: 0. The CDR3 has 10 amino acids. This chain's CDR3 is CASSAGGQYF. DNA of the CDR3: TGTGCCAGCAGCGCGGGGGGGCAGTACTTC.

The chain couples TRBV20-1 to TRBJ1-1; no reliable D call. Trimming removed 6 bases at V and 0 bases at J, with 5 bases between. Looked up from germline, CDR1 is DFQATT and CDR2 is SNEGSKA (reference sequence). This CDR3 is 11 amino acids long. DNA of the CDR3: TGCAGTGCAACAGTGAACACTGAAGCTTTCTTT. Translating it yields CSATVNTEAFF.

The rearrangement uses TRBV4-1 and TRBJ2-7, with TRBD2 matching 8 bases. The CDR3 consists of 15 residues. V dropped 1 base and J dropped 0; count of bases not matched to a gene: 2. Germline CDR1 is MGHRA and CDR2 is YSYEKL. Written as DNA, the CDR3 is TGCGCCAGCAGCCAAGCCAGCGGGGGCTCCTACGAGCAGTACTTC. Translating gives CASSQASGGSYEQYF.

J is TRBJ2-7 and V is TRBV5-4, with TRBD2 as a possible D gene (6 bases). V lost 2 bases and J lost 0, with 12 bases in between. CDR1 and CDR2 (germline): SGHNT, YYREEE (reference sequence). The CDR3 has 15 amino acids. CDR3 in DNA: TGTGCCAGCAGCTTAGCGGGTCTTTCCTCCTACGAGCAGTACTTC. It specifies CASSLAGLSSYEQYF.

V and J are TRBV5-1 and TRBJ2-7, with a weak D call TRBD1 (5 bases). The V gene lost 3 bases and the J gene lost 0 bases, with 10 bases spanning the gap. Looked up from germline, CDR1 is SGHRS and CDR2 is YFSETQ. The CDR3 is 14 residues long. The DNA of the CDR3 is TGCGCCAGCAGCTCGACAGTCAGCTCCTACGAGCAGTACTTC. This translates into CASSSTVSSYEQYF.

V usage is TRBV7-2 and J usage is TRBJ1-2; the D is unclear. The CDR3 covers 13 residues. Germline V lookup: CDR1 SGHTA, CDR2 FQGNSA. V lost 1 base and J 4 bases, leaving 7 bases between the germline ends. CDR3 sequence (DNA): TGTGCCAGCAGCTTAGACGGAGCCTATGGCTACACCTTC. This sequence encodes CASSLDGAYGYTF.

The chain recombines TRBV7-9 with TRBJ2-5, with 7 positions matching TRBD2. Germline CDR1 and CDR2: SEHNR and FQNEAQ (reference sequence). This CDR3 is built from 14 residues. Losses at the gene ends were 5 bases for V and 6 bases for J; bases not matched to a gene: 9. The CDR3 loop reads CASSPTAGVKTQYF. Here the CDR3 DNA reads TGTGCCAGCAGCCCGACTGCGGGGGTTAAGACCCAGTACTTC.

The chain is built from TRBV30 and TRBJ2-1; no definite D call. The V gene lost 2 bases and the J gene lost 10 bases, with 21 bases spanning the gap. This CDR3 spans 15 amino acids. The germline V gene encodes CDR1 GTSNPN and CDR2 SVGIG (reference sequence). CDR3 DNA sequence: TGTGCCTGGAGTAACCACCATCCCACTCGAACGGAGCAGTTCTTC. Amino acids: CAWSNHHPTRTEQFF.

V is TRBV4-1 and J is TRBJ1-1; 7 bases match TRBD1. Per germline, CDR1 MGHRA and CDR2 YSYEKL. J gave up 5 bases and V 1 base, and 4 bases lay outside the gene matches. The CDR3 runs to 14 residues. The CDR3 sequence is CASSQGQGGTEAFF. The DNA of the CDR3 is TGCGCCAGCAGCCAAGGACAGGGTGGGACTGAAGCTTTCTTT.

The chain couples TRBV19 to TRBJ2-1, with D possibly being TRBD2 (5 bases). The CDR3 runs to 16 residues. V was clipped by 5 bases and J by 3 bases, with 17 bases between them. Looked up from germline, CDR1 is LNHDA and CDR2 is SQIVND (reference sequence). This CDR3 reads CASSGAGDFLYNEQFF. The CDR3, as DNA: TGTGCCAGTAGTGGTGCCGGGGATTTCCTCTACAATGAGCAGTTCTTC. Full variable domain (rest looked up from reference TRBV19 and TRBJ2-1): DGGITQSPKYLFRKEGQNVTLSCEQNLNHDAMYWYRQDPGQGLRLIYYSQIVNDFQKGDIAEGYSVSREKKESFPLTVTSAQKNPTAFYLCASSGAGDFLYNEQFFGPGTRLTVL.

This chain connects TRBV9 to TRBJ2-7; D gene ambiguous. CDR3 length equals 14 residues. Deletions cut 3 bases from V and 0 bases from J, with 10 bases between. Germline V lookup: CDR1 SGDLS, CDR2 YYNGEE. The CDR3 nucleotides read TGTGCCAGCAGCGGGCCCGCTGGCTCCTACGAGCAGTACTTC. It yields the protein CASSGPAGSYEQYF.

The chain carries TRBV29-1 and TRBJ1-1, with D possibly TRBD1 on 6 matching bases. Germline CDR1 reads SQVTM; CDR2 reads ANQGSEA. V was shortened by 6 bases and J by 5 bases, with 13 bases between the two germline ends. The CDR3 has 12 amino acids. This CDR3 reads CSVDSIWTEAFF. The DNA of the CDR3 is TGCAGCGTGGACAGCATTTGGACTGAAGCTTTCTTT.